The T cell receptor beta chain described here comes from a study of spatial heterogeneity in lung cancer (dated by TCRdb to between 2018 and 2020). Notes on the research overall: Beta-chain transcripts were consistently detected in greater numbers than alpha-chain transcripts, which likely reflected higher beta-chain transcript abundance. At surgery, hundreds of tumor regions, roughly 63 matched nontumor lung samples and 56 PBMC samples were TCR-sequenced for both alpha and beta chains. In non-small cell lung cancer, the study made a quantitative comparison of TCR alpha and beta repertoires among multiple tumor regions, matched nontumor lung and blood. Nonsynonymous mutation counts, determined by whole-exome sequencing of tumor tissue, were related to TCR repertoire features. In tumor regions, TCR transcript counts showed a strong correlation with a T cell transcriptional module score from matched bulk RNA-seq. In the raw uncorrected reads, each unique combination of TCR and UMI appeared on average more than ten times. General study outcomes and caveats: The tumor nonsynonymous mutation count correlated with the number of expanded intratumoral alpha and beta TCRs. Estimated TCR-seq coverage of tumor T cells was only around 6.7% for alpha chains and about 14% for beta chains. The count of ubiquitous expanded TCRs correlated with the count of ubiquitous nonsynonymous mutations, and the count of regional expanded TCRs correlated with the count of regional nonsynonymous mutations. Confirming at a functional level the hypothesis that regional TCRs recognize regional mutations was considered to require additional single-cell paired TCR alpha and beta sequencing.

The time point tag for this specimen amounts to: sample taken at primary tumor resection. The donors were some 76 patients from the lung TRACERx cohort who had early-stage, untreated non-small cell lung cancer. Whole RNA extracted from tumor and nontumor lung tissue, or from cryopreserved PBMC samples, was used for TCR sequencing without cell sorting. Only patients with enough RNA available from two or more tumor regions were chosen for TCR sequencing. A lung pathologist reviewed the tumor and adjacent nontumor lung specimens before the specimens were selected. The CDR3 holds 14 amino acids from the cysteine to the phenylalanine. CDR3 DNA is the only sequence kept; it has 42 bases, read in frame from the first base. V is cut by 3 bases and J by 2 bases, and the space between the germline ends is 10 bases. This clonotype showed up many times. No antigen is known for it. Base qualities are not at hand, and no much larger clone is one base apart.

Library preparation employed 5' RACE. Sequencing used a NextSeq 500. To allow correction of PCR and sequencing errors, the TCR library protocol tagged every TCR cDNA molecule with a unique molecular identifier. As for the original processing: TCR identification, UMI-based error correction and CDR3 extraction were all carried out with Decombinator tools. Expanded TCRs were defined as those above a frequency of 2 per 1,000, corresponding to the top 1% of the tumor frequency distribution. Expanded tumor TCRs statistically deemed absent (corrected P<0.05) from at least one tumor region were classed as regional, and all other expanded tumor TCRs were classed as ubiquitous. Each repertoire was subsampled 100 times to 5,000 TCRs, after which Renyi diversity was computed with the R vegan package. CDR3 similarity networks were built from amino acid triplet string-kernel similarity, connecting CDR3s with pairwise similarity above 0.82. Through fastp at Q25 and MiXCR, TCRdb rebuilt clones from the public reads, retaining in-frame beta chains. Rows are unified per CDR3 protein, each entry keeping the most common DNA and genes. What appears here as the V and J calls and clone size reflects TCRdb's work, not the paper's. In this sample the table shows 4,400 or so distinct CDR3 sequences, roughly 6.1% of which occur a single time. The ten largest clonotypes hold about 34% of the sample.

The chain was built from TRBV12-3 or TRBV12-4 and TRBJ2-5; the D gene cannot be resolved reliably. The clonotype originates from a male donor with early-stage non-small cell lung cancer. The specimen was lung tumor tissue, collected at surgery. The sequence in DNA is TGTGCCAGCAGTTTTCGGAGCGCTCAAGAGACCCAGTACTTC. Its translation is CASSFRSAQETQYF.